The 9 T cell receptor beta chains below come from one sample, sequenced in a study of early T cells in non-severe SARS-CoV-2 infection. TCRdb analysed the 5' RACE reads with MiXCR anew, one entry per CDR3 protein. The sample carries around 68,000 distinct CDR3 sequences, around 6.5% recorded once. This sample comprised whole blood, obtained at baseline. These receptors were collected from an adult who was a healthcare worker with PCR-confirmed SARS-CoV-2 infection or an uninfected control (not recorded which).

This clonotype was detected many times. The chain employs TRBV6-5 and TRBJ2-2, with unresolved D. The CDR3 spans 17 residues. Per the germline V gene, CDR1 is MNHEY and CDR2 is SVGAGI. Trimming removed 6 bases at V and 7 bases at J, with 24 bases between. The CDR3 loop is CASSPETARVKGGELFF. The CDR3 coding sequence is TGTGCCAGCAGCCCCGAAACAGCCCGAGTGAAGGGCGGGGAGCTGTTTTTT.

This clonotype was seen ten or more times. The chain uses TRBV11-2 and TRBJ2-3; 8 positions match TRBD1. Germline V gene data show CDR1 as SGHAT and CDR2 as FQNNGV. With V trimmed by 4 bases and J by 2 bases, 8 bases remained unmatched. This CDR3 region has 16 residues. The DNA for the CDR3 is TGTGCCAGCAGCTCTCCGGGACAGGCGGTCACAGATACGCAGTATTTT. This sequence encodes CASSSPGQAVTDTQYF.

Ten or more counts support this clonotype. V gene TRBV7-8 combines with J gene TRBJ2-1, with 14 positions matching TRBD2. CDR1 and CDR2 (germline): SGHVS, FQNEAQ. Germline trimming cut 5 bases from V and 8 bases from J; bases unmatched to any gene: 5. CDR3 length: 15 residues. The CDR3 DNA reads TGTGCCAGCAGCCCGGGACTAGCGGGAGTGGATGAGCAGTTCTTC. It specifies CASSPGLAGVDEQFF.

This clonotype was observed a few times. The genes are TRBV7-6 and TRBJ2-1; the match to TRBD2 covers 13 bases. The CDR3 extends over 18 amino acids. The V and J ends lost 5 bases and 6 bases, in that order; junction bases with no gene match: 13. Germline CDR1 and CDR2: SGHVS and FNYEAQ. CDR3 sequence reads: CASSPNPGLAGSRNEQFF. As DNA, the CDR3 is TGTGCCAGCAGCCCTAATCCGGGACTAGCGGGATCTCGCAATGAGCAGTTCTTC.

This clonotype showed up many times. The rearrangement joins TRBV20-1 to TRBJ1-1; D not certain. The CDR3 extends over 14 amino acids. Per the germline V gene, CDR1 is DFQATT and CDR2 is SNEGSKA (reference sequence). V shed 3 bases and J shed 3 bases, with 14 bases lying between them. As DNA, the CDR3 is TGCAGTGCTAGTGGAAGGTTGAGGGACACTGAAGCTTTCTTT. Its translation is CSASGRLRDTEAFF.

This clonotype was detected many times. For the CDR3, the DNA is TGTGCCTGGACCCCCGGTTATAACACTGAAGCTTTCTTT. Amino acid sequence: CAWTPGYNTEAFF. The chain carries TRBV30 and TRBJ1-1; D unclear. Per the germline V gene, CDR1 is GTSNPN and CDR2 is SVGIG (reference sequence). Trimming stripped 4 bases from V and 2 bases from J, with 11 bases between. CDR3 length: 13 amino acids.

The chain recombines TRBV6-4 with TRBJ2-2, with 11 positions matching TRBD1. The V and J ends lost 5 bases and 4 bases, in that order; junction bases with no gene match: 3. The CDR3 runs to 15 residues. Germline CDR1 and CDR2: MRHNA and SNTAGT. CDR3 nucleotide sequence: TGTGCCAGCAGTCCCGGGACAGGGGGCACCGGGGAGCTGTTTTTT. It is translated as CASSPGTGGTGELFF.

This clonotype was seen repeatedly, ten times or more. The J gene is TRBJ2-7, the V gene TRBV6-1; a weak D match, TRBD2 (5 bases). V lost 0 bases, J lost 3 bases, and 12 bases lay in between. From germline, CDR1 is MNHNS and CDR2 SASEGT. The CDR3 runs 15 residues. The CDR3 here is CASSEAPFEGYEQYF. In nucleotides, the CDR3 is TGTGCCAGCAGTGAAGCCCCATTTGAGGGCTACGAGCAGTACTTC.

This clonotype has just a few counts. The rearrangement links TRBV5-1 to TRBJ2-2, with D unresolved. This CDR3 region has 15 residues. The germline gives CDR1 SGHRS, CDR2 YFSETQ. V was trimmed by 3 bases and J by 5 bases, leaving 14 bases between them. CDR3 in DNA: TGCGCCAGCAGCTCGACGGGCGACGATACCGGGGAGCTGTTTTTT. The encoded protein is CASSSTGDDTGELFF.